This T cell receptor (beta chain) is drawn from a study of control samples from healthy donors and cancer patients. The CDR3 sequence is 17 residues long. Looked up from germline, CDR1 is SGHRS and CDR2 is YFSETQ. Between the trimmed V and J ends, which lost 0 bases and 0 bases, there was a span of 15 bases. Profiling relied on immunoSEQ multiplex PCR, and the TCRdb table lists in-frame clones only, not all of them. The sample lists 85,000 to 95,000 clones, about 87% occurring once. The TCR comes from a woman aged 70-85 years in good health. The chain uses TRBV5-1 and TRBJ1-1; D is perhaps TRBD1 (6 bases). Input material: blood. CDR3 loop: CASSLAPSDRLNTEAFF. The DNA for the CDR3 is TGCGCCAGCAGCTTGGCACCAAGCGACAGGTTGAACACTGAAGCTTTCTTT.